Listed below are T cell receptor beta chains from one sample, sequenced in a study of T cell repertoires in cytomegalovirus infection. TCRdb fed the reads into MiXCR, producing one record per CDR3 protein. The sample records approximately 750,000 distinct CDR3 sequences, 35% being singletons. Material for sequencing was PBMCs. Source of these receptors: a human donor in good health (CMV status not recorded). Some clones in this sample may be carry-over from other donors' samples. Each CDR3 is given with its conserved first and last residue. D genes are given only for firm matches. Part of the rows lack a size; the others show once, few, many or a class for expanded clones.

j_gene: TRBJ2-4
abundance: many
d_gene: NA
v_gene: TRBV7-8
CDR3aa: CASSLGQLAKNIQYF
CDR3nt: TGTGCCAGCAGCTTAGGACAGCTAGCCAAAAACATTCAGTACTTC

j_gene: TRBJ1-1
abundance: NA
d_gene: NA
v_gene: TRBV4-1
CDR3aa: CASSHSATEALF
CDR3nt: TGCGCCAGCAGCCATTCCGCGACCGAAGCTTTATTT

j_gene: TRBJ2-1
abundance: NA
d_gene: TRBD2
v_gene: TRBV14
CDR3aa: CASSQVTSDEQFF
CDR3nt: TGTGCCAGCAGCCAAGTAACTAGCGATGAGCAGTTCTTC

j_gene: TRBJ2-2
abundance: NA
d_gene: NA
v_gene: TRBV11-3
CDR3aa: CASSLSGEPGELFF
CDR3nt: TGTGCCAGCAGCTTATCGGGGGAGCCCGGGGAGCTGTTTTTT

j_gene: TRBJ2-3
abundance: few
d_gene: NA
v_gene: TRBV10-2
CDR3aa: CASSEIPALANTDTQYF
CDR3nt: TGCGCCAGCAGTGAGATCCCAGCCCTCGCGAACACAGATACGCAGTATTTT

j_gene: TRBJ1-1
abundance: few
d_gene: TRBD1
v_gene: TRBV6-6
CDR3aa: CASSVTGQNTEAFF
CDR3nt: TGTGCCAGCAGTGTGACAGGGCAAAACACTGAAGCTTTCTTT

j_gene: TRBJ2-2
abundance: NA
d_gene: TRBD2
v_gene: TRBV11-3
CDR3aa: CASSLVGLAGRTGELFF
CDR3nt: TGTGCCAGCAGCTTAGTTGGACTAGCGGGACGGACCGGGGAGCTGTTTTTT

j_gene: TRBJ1-4
abundance: NA
d_gene: NA
v_gene: TRBV7-9
CDR3aa: CASSLFGKRWGNEKLFF
CDR3nt: TGTGCCAGCAGCTTATTCGGGAAGCGGTGGGGTAATGAAAAACTGTTTTTT

j_gene: TRBJ1-5
abundance: few
d_gene: TRBD1
v_gene: TRBV6-1
CDR3aa: CASSSRQGSTSNQPQHF
CDR3nt: TGTGCCAGCAGTAGCCGACAGGGATCCACAAGCAATCAGCCCCAGCATTTT

j_gene: TRBJ1-6
abundance: many
d_gene: NA
v_gene: TRBV7-6
CDR3aa: CASSLGVEMSGLHF
CDR3nt: TGTGCCAGCAGCTTAGGAGTGGAGATGTCGGGCCTCCACTTT

j_gene: TRBJ1-5
abundance: many
d_gene: NA
v_gene: TRBV28
CDR3aa: CASSLAGGNQPQHF
CDR3nt: TGTGCCAGCAGCTTAGCAGGGGGCAATCAGCCCCAGCATTTT

j_gene: TRBJ2-1
abundance: NA
d_gene: NA
v_gene: TRBV7-2
CDR3aa: CASSLNGGPINEQFF
CDR3nt: TGTGCCAGCAGCTTAAATGGGGGGCCTATCAATGAGCAGTTCTTC

j_gene: TRBJ1-5
abundance: NA
d_gene: NA
v_gene: TRBV5-1
CDR3aa: CASSLEGVGNQPQHF
CDR3nt: TGCGCCAGCAGCTTGGAAGGTGTTGGTAATCAGCCCCAGCATTTT

j_gene: TRBJ1-1
abundance: few
d_gene: TRBD1
v_gene: TRBV5-5
CDR3aa: CASSVDRGQTSDTEAFF
CDR3nt: TGTGCCAGCAGCGTGGACAGGGGTCAGACTAGCGACACTGAAGCTTTCTTT

j_gene: TRBJ2-1
abundance: NA
d_gene: NA
v_gene: TRBV20-1
CDR3aa: CSAPAPSVSSYNEQFF
CDR3nt: TGCAGTGCTCCCGCACCAAGCGTTAGCTCCTACAATGAGCAGTTCTTC

j_gene: TRBJ2-2
abundance: NA
d_gene: TRBD2
v_gene: TRBV2
CDR3aa: CASSETSGRSVGRELFF
CDR3nt: TGTGCCAGCAGCGAGACTAGCGGGAGGAGTGTGGGCCGGGAGCTGTTTTTT

j_gene: TRBJ2-7
abundance: NA
d_gene: TRBD1
v_gene: TRBV15
CDR3aa: CATSGQGTYEQYF
CDR3nt: TGTGCCACCAGCGGACAGGGGACCTACGAGCAGTACTTC

j_gene: TRBJ2-7
abundance: once
d_gene: NA
v_gene: TRBV12-3/TRBV12-4
CDR3aa: CASRRGVSGQYEQYF
CDR3nt: TGTGCCAGCAGGAGGGGAGTGTCAGGGCAATACGAGCAGTACTTC

j_gene: TRBJ1-4
abundance: NA
d_gene: NA
v_gene: TRBV28
CDR3aa: CASSFLEAGREKLFF
CDR3nt: TGTGCCAGCAGTTTTCTGGAAGCAGGGAGGGAAAAACTGTTTTTT

j_gene: TRBJ1-5
abundance: few
d_gene: TRBD1
v_gene: TRBV4-1
CDR3aa: CASSRMQGADQPQHF
CDR3nt: TGCGCCAGCAGTCGGATGCAGGGGGCGGATCAGCCCCAGCATTTT

j_gene: TRBJ1-4
abundance: NA
d_gene: NA
v_gene: TRBV7-2
CDR3aa: CASSRGRVSGEKLFF
CDR3nt: TGTGCCAGCAGCAGAGGGAGGGTATCAGGCGAAAAACTGTTTTTT

j_gene: TRBJ2-7
abundance: NA
d_gene: NA
v_gene: TRBV24-1
CDR3aa: CATSGPPTYEQYF
CDR3nt: TGTGCCACCAGTGGCCCGCCGACCTACGAGCAGTACTTC

j_gene: TRBJ1-5
abundance: NA
d_gene: TRBD1
v_gene: TRBV15
CDR3aa: CATSRDRVQGPQHF
CDR3nt: TGTGCCACCAGCAGGGACAGGGTTCAGGGGCCCCAGCATTTT

j_gene: TRBJ2-5
abundance: few
d_gene: TRBD2
v_gene: TRBV7-9
CDR3aa: CASRGLAGETQYF
CDR3nt: TGTGCCAGCCGCGGACTAGCGGGGGAGACCCAGTACTTC

j_gene: TRBJ1-1
abundance: few
d_gene: NA
v_gene: TRBV19
CDR3aa: CASSMFVNTEAFF
CDR3nt: TGTGCCAGTAGTATGTTTGTGAACACTGAAGCTTTCTTT

j_gene: TRBJ1-2
abundance: NA
d_gene: NA
v_gene: TRBV19
CDR3aa: CASSVQGFGGYTF
CDR3nt: TGTGCCAGTAGTGTACAGGGTTTTGGCGGCTACACCTTC

j_gene: TRBJ1-5
abundance: many
d_gene: TRBD1
v_gene: TRBV7-2
CDR3aa: CASSFRAGGQPQHF
CDR3nt: TGTGCCAGCAGCTTTAGGGCAGGGGGTCAGCCCCAGCATTTT

j_gene: TRBJ2-2
abundance: many
d_gene: TRBD2
v_gene: TRBV11-2
CDR3aa: CASSFPKRDSPKADTGELFF
CDR3nt: TGTGCCAGCAGCTTCCCTAAGCGGGACTCCCCCAAGGCCGACACCGGGGAGCTGTTTTTT

j_gene: TRBJ2-1
abundance: NA
d_gene: TRBD2
v_gene: TRBV20-1
CDR3aa: CSAGLAGLNEQFF
CDR3nt: TGCAGTGCGGGACTAGCGGGACTCAATGAGCAGTTCTTC

j_gene: TRBJ2-7
abundance: NA
d_gene: TRBD2
v_gene: TRBV7-9
CDR3aa: CASSLYQGGWEQYF
CDR3nt: TGTGCCAGCAGCTTATACCAGGGAGGGTGGGAGCAGTACTTC

j_gene: TRBJ1-2
abundance: once
d_gene: NA
v_gene: TRBV24-1
CDR3aa: CATSASTEFYGYTF
CDR3nt: TGTGCCACCAGTGCCTCGACAGAGTTCTATGGCTACACCTTC

j_gene: TRBJ1-1
abundance: NA
d_gene: NA
v_gene: TRBV5-6
CDR3aa: CASSLEVENTEAFF
CDR3nt: TGTGCCAGCAGCTTGGAAGTCGAGAACACTGAAGCTTTCTTT

j_gene: TRBJ1-6
abundance: few
d_gene: TRBD1
v_gene: TRBV7-2
CDR3aa: CASSLVTGGVPLHF
CDR3nt: TGTGCCAGCAGCTTAGTAACAGGGGGGGTACCCCTCCACTTT

j_gene: TRBJ2-7
abundance: few
d_gene: TRBD1
v_gene: TRBV6-6
CDR3aa: CASSYSKTDRAYEQYF
CDR3nt: TGTGCCAGCAGTTACTCGAAAACGGACAGGGCTTACGAGCAGTACTTC

j_gene: TRBJ1-1
abundance: NA
d_gene: NA
v_gene: TRBV6-5
CDR3aa: CASSYSWGETEAFF
CDR3nt: TGTGCCAGCAGTTACTCATGGGGAGAGACTGAAGCTTTCTTT

j_gene: TRBJ1-2
abundance: NA
d_gene: TRBD1
v_gene: TRBV12-3/TRBV12-4
CDR3aa: CASSQTGNGYTF
CDR3nt: TGTGCCAGCAGTCAGACAGGGAACGGCTACACCTTC

j_gene: TRBJ2-1
abundance: NA
d_gene: NA
v_gene: TRBV24-1
CDR3aa: CATSDSRAVPYNEQFF
CDR3nt: TGTGCCACCAGTGATTCGCGAGCGGTACCCTACAATGAGCAGTTCTTC

j_gene: TRBJ1-2
abundance: NA
d_gene: NA
v_gene: TRBV29-1
CDR3aa: CSVETPTGYGYTF
CDR3nt: TGCAGCGTTGAAACCCCGACGGGCTATGGCTACACCTTC

j_gene: TRBJ1-2
abundance: NA
d_gene: NA
v_gene: TRBV29-1
CDR3aa: CSVKQVYGYTF
CDR3nt: TGCAGCGTTAAGCAGGTCTATGGCTACACCTTC

j_gene: TRBJ1-5
abundance: NA
d_gene: NA
v_gene: TRBV25-1
CDR3aa: CASSELYSNQPQHF
CDR3nt: TGTGCCAGCAGTGAGTTATATAGCAATCAGCCCCAGCATTTT

j_gene: TRBJ2-7
abundance: NA
d_gene: TRBD1
v_gene: TRBV7-2
CDR3aa: CASSLMCTGQNYEQYF
CDR3nt: TGTGCCAGCAGCTTAATGTGTACGGGACAGAACTACGAGCAGTACTTC

j_gene: TRBJ2-1
abundance: NA
d_gene: NA
v_gene: TRBV7-8
CDR3aa: CASSLWGSKDNEQFF
CDR3nt: TGTGCCAGCAGCTTATGGGGCAGTAAAGACAATGAGCAGTTCTTC

j_gene: TRBJ2-2
abundance: few
d_gene: TRBD2
v_gene: TRBV6-6
CDR3aa: CASSEQQPGLAFTGELFF
CDR3nt: TGTGCCAGCAGCGAGCAACAACCGGGACTAGCGTTCACCGGGGAGCTGTTTTTT